Listed below are T cell receptor beta chains from one sample, sequenced in a study of shared clonotypes between healthy human individuals. Libraries were prepared by immunoSEQ multiplex PCR; TCRdb keeps only in-frame clonotypes and omits some of them. The sample contains about 2,500,000 clones, more than 80% of which appear only once. Input material: naive CD4+ T cells sorted from blood. All receptors come from a man between 18 and 35 years old in good health. Both conserved end residues are part of each CDR3. Each record gives: CDR3 length, V gene, CDR3 protein.

>15|TRBV7-8
CASSLRPSTGYEQYF
>14|TRBV5-4
CASSLWTGGETQYF
>13|TRBV6-1
CASSERAPPEAFF
>19|TRBV7-7
CASSLDDRPKRNLTDTQYF
>14|TRBV6-5
CASSRGQGAYEQYF
>13|TRBV2
CASSVLGSETQYF
>13|TRBV2
CASSWGGSEKLFF
>15|TRBV29-1
CSVGAGGLAKNIQYF
>13|TRBV11-3
CASSLETRGEQFF
>11|TRBV28
CASSINTEAFF
>14|TRBV10-2
CASSPASELGGQYF
>13|TRBV7-5
CARSPRTGEKLFF
>15|TRBV6-5
CASRYRDRVASPLHF
>12|TRBV6-1
CASSENWETQYF
>15|TRBV19
CASSPRTGTGNEQYF
>15|TRBV19
CASRRSGTGNQPQHF
>14|TRBV11-2
CASSFPGGSGELFF
>18|TRBV18
CASSPPRGGGPSYNEQFF
>14|TRBV27
CASSLGHFNSPLHF
>16|TRBV5-1
CASSADRFLSGNTIYF
>14|TRBV7-9
CASSQTGTPDTQYF
>14|TRBV14
CASSRGLAGTEQFF
>13|TRBV5-1
CASSFKSTDTQYF
>13|TRBV5-1
CASSGGTGQPQHF
>13|TRBV10-1
CASSELTSGRLFF
>17|TRBV12-5
CASGLVVASGNPGELFF
>12|TRBV7-2
CASSKGPETQYF
>17|TRBV18
CASSPPLGGESGTEAFF
>15|TRBV25-1
CASSARQGANSPLHF
>14|TRBV6-5
CASSVTAYNSPLHF
>16|TRBV10-2
CASRSSGTGGYGEQFF